The T cell receptor beta chain described here comes from a study of T cells after yellow fever vaccination. Germline assignment: CDR1 MNHNY and CDR2 SVGAGI (reference sequence). V was clipped by 6 bases and J by 3 bases, with 19 bases between them. The CDR3 totals 16 residues. A single record per CDR3 protein comes from TCRdb applying MiXCR to the 5' RACE reads. The sample holds hundreds of thousands of distinct CDR3 sequences, over 15% seen once. V is TRBV6-6 and J is TRBJ2-3, with D possibly TRBD2 on 5 matching bases. This TCR came from a young man who received the YFV17D yellow fever vaccine. The specimen was PBMCs, collected before the yellow fever booster vaccination. CDR3 protein: CASSPAVAVLTDTQYF. The CDR3 DNA reads as TGTGCCAGCAGCCCAGCGGTTGCGGTGCTAACAGATACGCAGTATTTT.